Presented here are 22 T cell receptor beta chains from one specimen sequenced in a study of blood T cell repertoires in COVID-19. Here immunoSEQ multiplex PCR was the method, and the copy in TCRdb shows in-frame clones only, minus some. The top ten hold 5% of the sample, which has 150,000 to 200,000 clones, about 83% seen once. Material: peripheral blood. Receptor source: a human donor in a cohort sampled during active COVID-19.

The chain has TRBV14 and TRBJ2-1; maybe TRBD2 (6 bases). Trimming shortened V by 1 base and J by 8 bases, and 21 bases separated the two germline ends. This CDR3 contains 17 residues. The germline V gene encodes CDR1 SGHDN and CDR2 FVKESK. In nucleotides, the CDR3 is TGTGCCAGCAGCCAAGCTAATTCCTTCGGGAGTATACATGAGCAGTTCTTC. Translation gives CASSQANSFGSIHEQFF.

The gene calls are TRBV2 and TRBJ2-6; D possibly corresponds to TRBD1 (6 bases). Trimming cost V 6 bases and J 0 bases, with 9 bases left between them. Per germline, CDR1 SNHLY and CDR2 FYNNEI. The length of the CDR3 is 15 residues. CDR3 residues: CASREDSSGANVLTF. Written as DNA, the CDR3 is TGTGCCAGCAGGGAGGACAGCTCTGGGGCCAACGTCCTGACTTTC.

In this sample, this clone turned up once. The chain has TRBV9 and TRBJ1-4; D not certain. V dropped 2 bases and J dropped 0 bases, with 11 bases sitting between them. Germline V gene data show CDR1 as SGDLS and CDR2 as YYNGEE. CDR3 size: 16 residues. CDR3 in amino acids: CASSVQGGATNEKLFF. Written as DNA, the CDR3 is TGTGCCAGCAGCGTTCAAGGCGGTGCAACTAATGAAAAACTGTTTTTT.

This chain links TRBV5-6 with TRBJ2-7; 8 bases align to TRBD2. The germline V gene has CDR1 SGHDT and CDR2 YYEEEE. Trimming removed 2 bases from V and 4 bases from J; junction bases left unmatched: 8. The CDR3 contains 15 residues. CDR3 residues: CASSFRGGRFYEQYF. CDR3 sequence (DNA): TGTGCCAGCAGCTTTCGTGGCGGGAGGTTTTACGAGCAGTACTTC.

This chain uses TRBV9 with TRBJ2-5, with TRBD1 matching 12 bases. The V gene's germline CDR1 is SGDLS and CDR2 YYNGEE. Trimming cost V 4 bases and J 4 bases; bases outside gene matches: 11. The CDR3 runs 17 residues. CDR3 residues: CASSTRGTGGGGETQYF. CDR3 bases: TGTGCCAGCAGCACACGGGGGACAGGGGGCGGAGGAGAGACCCAGTACTTC.

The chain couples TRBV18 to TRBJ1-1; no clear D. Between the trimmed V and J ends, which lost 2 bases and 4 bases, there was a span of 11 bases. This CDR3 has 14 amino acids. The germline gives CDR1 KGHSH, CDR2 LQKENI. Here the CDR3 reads CASSPTRVITEAFF. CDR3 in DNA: TGTGCCAGCTCACCAACTCGGGTCATCACTGAAGCTTTCTTT.

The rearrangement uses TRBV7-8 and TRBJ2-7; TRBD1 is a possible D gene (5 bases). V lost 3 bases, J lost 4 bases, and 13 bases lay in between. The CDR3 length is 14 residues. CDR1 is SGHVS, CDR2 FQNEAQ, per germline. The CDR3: CASSLGSSGYEQYF. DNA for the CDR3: TGTGCCAGCAGCTTGGGGTCCTCAGGGTACGAGCAGTACTTC.

The CDR3: CATSALAGSSQETQYF. The DNA of the CDR3 is TGTGCCACCAGTGCTTTAGCGGGCTCGAGCCAAGAGACCCAGTACTTC. This sequence joins TRBV24-1 and TRBJ2-5; 7 positions match TRBD2. This CDR3 is 16 amino acids long. CDR1 is KGHDR and CDR2 is SFDVKD in the germline V gene. The V gene end was trimmed by 5 bases and the J gene end by 1 base; junction bases not matched to a gene: 9.

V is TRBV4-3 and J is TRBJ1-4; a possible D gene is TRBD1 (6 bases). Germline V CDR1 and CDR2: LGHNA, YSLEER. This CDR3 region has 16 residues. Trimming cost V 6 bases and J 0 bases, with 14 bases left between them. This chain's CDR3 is CASRDTGNPTNEKLFF. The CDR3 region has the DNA TGCGCCAGCAGGGACACAGGGAATCCAACTAATGAAAAACTGTTTTTT.

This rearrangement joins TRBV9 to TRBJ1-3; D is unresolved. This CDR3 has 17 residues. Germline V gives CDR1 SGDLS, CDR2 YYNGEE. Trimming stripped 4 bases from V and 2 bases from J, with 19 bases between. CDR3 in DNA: TGTGCCAGCAGCCCTTCCGTACGAGGAAGAGCTGGAAACACCATATATTTT. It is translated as CASSPSVRGRAGNTIYF.

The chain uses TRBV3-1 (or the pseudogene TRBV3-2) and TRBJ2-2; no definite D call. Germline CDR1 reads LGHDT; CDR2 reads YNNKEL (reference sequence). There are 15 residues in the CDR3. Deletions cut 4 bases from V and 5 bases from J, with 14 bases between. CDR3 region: CASSPTFVTTGELFF. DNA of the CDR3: TGTGCCAGCAGCCCTACCTTTGTTACGACCGGGGAGCTGTTTTTT.

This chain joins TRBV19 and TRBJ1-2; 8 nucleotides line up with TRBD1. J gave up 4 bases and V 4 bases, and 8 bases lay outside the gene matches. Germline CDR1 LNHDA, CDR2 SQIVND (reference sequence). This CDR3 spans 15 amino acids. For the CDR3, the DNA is TGTGCCAGTAGTAACCAGGGGGCTACCTTCTATGGCTACACCTTC. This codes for CASSNQGATFYGYTF.

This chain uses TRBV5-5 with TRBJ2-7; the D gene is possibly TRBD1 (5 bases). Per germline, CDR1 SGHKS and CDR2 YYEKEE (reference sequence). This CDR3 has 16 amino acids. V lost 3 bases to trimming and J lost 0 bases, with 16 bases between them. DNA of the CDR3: TGTGCCAGCAGCTCTGGAGTAGGGGTCGTCTCCTACGAGCAGTACTTC. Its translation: CASSSGVGVVSYEQYF.

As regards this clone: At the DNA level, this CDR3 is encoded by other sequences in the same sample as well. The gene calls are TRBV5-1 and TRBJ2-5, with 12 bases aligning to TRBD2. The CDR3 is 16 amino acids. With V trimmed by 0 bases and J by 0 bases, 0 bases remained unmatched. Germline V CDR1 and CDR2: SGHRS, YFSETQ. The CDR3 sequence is CASSLGLAGDQETQYF. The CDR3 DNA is TGCGCCAGCAGCTTGGGACTAGCGGGGGACCAAGAGACCCAGTACTTC.

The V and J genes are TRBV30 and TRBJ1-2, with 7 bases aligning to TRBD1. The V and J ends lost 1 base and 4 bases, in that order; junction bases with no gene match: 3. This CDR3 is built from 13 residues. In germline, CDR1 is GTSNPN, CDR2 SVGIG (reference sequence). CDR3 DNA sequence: TGTGCCTGGAGTGACAGGGGCGCCTATGGCTACACCTTC. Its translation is CAWSDRGAYGYTF. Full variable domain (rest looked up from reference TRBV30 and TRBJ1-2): SQTIHQWPATLVQPVGSPLSLECTVEGTSNPNLYWYRQAAGRGLQLLFYSVGIGQISSEVPQNLSASRPQDRQFILSSKKLLLSDSGFYLCAWSDRGAYGYTFGSGTRLTVV.

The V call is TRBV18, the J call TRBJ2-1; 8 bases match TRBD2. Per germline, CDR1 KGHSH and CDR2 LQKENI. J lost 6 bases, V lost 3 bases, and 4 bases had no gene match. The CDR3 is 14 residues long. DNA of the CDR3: TGTGCCAGCTCACCGGCGCGGGGGGCCAATGAGCAGTTCTTC. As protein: CASSPARGANEQFF.

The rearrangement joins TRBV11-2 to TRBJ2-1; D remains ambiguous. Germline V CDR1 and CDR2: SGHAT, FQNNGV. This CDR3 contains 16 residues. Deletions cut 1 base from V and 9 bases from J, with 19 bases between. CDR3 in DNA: TGTGCCAGCAGCTTAGTCAGAGGTGTAGTGACGAGTGAGCAGTTCTTC. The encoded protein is CASSLVRGVVTSEQFF. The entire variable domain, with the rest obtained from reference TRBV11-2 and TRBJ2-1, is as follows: EAGVAQSPRYKIIEKRQSVAFWCNPISGHATLYWYQQILGQGPKLLIQFQNNGVVDDSQLPKDRFSAERLKGVDSTLKIQPAKLEDSAVYLCASSLVRGVVTSEQFFGPGTRLTVL.

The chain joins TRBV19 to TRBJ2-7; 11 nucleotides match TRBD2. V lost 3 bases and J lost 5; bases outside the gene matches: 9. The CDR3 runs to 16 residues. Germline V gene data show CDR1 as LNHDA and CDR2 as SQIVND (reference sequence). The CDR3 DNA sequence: TGTGCCAGTAGTATCGTACCTAGCGGGAGGTCCCACGAGCAGTACTTC. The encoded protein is CASSIVPSGRSHEQYF.

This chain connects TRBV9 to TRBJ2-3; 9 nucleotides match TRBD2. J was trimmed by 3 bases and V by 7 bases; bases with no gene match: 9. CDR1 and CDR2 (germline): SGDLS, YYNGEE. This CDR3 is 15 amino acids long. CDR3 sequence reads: CASDAGGLQTDTQYF. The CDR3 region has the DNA TGTGCCAGCGACGCGGGGGGGCTTCAGACAGATACGCAGTATTTT.

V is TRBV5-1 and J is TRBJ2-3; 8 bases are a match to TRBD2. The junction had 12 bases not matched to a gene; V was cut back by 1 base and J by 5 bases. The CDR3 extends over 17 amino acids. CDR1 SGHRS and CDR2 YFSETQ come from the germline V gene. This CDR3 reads CASSLSRQRESRDTQYF. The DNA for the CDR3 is TGCGCCAGCAGCTTGTCTAGGCAGCGGGAGTCGAGAGATACGCAGTATTTT.

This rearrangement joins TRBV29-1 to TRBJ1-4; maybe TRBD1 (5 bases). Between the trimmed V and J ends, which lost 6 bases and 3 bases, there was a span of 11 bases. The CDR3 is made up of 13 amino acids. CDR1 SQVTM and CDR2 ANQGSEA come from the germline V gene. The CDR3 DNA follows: TGCAGCGTGGGGGGTTATGCTAATGAAAAACTGTTTTTT. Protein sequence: CSVGGYANEKLFF.

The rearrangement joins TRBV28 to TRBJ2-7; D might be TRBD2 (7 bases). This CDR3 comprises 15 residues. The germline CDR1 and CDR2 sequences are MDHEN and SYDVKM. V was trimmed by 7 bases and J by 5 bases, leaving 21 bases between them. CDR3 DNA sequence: TGTGCCAGCACCTTACCCCGGGGGGCCTTCCACGAGCAGTACTTC. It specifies CASTLPRGAFHEQYF.